Below, one T cell receptor (beta chain) is given with its context. Only a few counts were recorded for this clone. The antigen this receptor binds is unknown. Within one base of it there is no much larger clone, and no base qualities were kept. This record belongs to a study of blood T cell repertoires in COVID-19 (TCRdb year 2020). Concerning the study at large: The collaborator samples originated in the United States, Italy and Spain and spanned the acute and convalescent phases of COVID-19. The material from the prospective study consisted of cDNA or gDNA derived from T cells, B-cell-depleted T cells, or PBMCs. A de-identified subject ID, COVID-19 status, age in years and sex were almost always included in the sample metadata. A freely available public database, intended as a resource for researchers studying the immune response to SARS-CoV-2, is where the repertoires were released. Deeply sampled blood TCRbeta repertoires from subjects exposed to, actively infected with, or recovered from COVID-19 were included in the dataset. Samples were obtained from the ongoing ImmuneRACE study (first 160 participants) and from roughly 1,300 subjects provided by 6 global collaborators. Where HLA class I and class II types were available, the types were taken from metadata supplied by the sample provider, not from assay-based typing. Here is what the overall study found, with its caveats: Clinical and demographic metadata were provided uncurated, with the amount varying by source and participant.

Whole blood was collected in K2EDTA tubes by collaborating institutions according to the institutions' own protocols. For TCRbeta analysis, collaborators shipped samples in one of three forms: frozen whole blood, isolated PBMCs, or DNA extracted from either of those sample types. TCRbeta CDR3 regions were amplified from genomic DNA by means of the immunoSEQ Assay, a bias-controlled multiplex PCR. The paper's data handling went like this. Nucleated cell counts per sample were estimated from amplification of reference gene primers within the assay. To quantify the absolute abundance of each unique TCRbeta CDR3 rearrangement, sequence reads were collapsed and filtered. For each sample, productive Simpson clonality was calculated as the square root of Simpson's diversity index over productive rearrangements. TCRdb took over this immuneACCESS table, retaining in-frame rearrangements with V and J assigned. Such tables are incomplete; in checked studies, under half of the missing clones stem from an unresolved V gene, and the remainder is unexplained. V and J calls and clone size follow that table, whereas D and trimming were derived from the DNA. Here the sample has 130,000 to 150,000 clones; 70% to 90% occur a single time. About 5% of the sample is taken by the ten largest.

Between the V and J ends, shortened by 4 bases and 0 bases respectively, the junction contains 10 bases. There are 16 amino acids in the CDR3, from cysteine to phenylalanine inclusive. The only DNA kept is the CDR3, 48 bases in frame from the first base. Recombination linked TRBV23-1 to TRBJ1-6, with the D segment identity uncertain. TRBV23-1 is sorted into the ORF group, with uncertain function. Sequencing input: peripheral blood. The TCR was taken from a woman aged 50 to 65 with acute or convalescent COVID-19. The nucleotide sequence reads as follows: TGCGCCAGCAGTCTGACTTCGAGCTCCTATAATTCACCCCTCCACTTT. This encodes CASSLTSSSYNSPLHF.